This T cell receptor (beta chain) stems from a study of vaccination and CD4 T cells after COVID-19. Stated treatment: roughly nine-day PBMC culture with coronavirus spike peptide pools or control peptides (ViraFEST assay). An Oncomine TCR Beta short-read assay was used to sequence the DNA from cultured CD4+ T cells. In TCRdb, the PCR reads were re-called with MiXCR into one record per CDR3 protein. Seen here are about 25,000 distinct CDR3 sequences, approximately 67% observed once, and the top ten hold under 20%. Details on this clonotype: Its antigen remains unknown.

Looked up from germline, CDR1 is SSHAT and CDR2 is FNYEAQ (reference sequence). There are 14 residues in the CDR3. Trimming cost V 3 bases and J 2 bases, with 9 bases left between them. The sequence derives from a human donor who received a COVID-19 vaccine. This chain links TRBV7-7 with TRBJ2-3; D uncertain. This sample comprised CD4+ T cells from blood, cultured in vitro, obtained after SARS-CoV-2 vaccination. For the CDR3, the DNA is TGTGCCAGCAGCTTCCGGGCCGACACAGATACGCAGTATTTT. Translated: CASSFRADTDTQYF.